The rows below give T cell receptor beta chains drawn from one sample of a study of cytomegalovirus exposure and HLA in healthy donors. The protocol was immunoSEQ multiplex PCR, while the TCRdb copy is restricted to in-frame clones and leaves out a portion. Of 140,000 or so clones listed, over 70% were seen once; the top ten hold roughly 4.7%. Sequencing was performed on PBMCs. The receptors were gathered from a middle-aged man in good health and CMV-seronegative. Both conserved end residues are part of each CDR3. The D gene is left open where the match is weak. Clone size is not always given. Where it is, it says once, few, many or a class for expanded clones.

j_call,clone_size,d_call,v_call,cdr3_nt,cdr3_aa
TRBJ1-5,-,TRBD1,TRBV4-1,TGCGCCAGCAGCCAAGTTAGGACAGGGGCCTTTAGCAATCAGCCCCAGCATTTT,CASSQVRTGAFSNQPQHF
TRBJ1-4,-,-,TRBV7-2,TGTGCCAGCAGCTTCCGGGACATCAAGGGAAAACTGTTTTTT,CASSFRDIKGKLFF
TRBJ1-2,-,TRBD1,TRBV2,TGTGCCAGCAGTGTATTGTCAGGGGGTTATAACTATGGCTACACCTTC,CASSVLSGGYNYGYTF
TRBJ2-1,-,TRBD1,TRBV6-1,TGTGCCAGTCTTCCGGGACAGTCCTACAATGAGCAGTTCTTC,CASLPGQSYNEQFF
TRBJ2-3,few,-,TRBV29-1,TGCAGCCTTCAACATGGCACAGATACGCAGTATTTT,CSLQHGTDTQYF
TRBJ1-6,-,-,TRBV5-5,TGTGCCAGCAGCTCCGGAGGGCGCTATAATTCACCCCTCCACTTT,CASSSGGRYNSPLHF
TRBJ2-7,-,-,TRBV6-1,TGTGCCAGCAGTGAAGGCCCAGGGGATCTCTACGAGCAGTACTTC,CASSEGPGDLYEQYF
TRBJ2-3,-,TRBD1,TRBV12-5,TGTGCTAGTGGTTTGACCCGACAGGGCGCAGATACGCAGTATTTT,CASGLTRQGADTQYF
TRBJ2-1,-,-,TRBV19,TGTGCCAGTAGTATAGTTCAAGGGACTGGTGAGCAGTTCTTC,CASSIVQGTGEQFF
TRBJ1-2,-,-,TRBV19,TGTGCCAGTAGTATAGGACACTCTAACTATGGCTACACCTTC,CASSIGHSNYGYTF
TRBJ1-4,once,TRBD1,TRBV5-8,TGTGCCAGCAGCCACTCCGGGACAGGGGGAAATGAAAAACTGTTTTTT,CASSHSGTGGNEKLFF
TRBJ2-3,once,TRBD1,TRBV15,TGTGCCACCAGCAGAGAGGGGACAGGGGTAGATACGCAGTATTTT,CATSREGTGVDTQYF
TRBJ2-1,-,TRBD1,TRBV19,TGTGCCAGTAGTATTCCGGGACAGGGGTGGAATGAGCAGTTCTTC,CASSIPGQGWNEQFF
TRBJ2-7,-,TRBD1,TRBV5-1,TGCGCCAGCAGCTGGAACAGGGGTGGGTTGGACGAGCAGTACTTC,CASSWNRGGLDEQYF
TRBJ2-7,few,-,TRBV30,TGTGCCTGGAACTCCCTCTACGAGCAGTACTTC,CAWNSLYEQYF
TRBJ2-2,-,TRBD1,TRBV18,TGTGCCAGCTCACGATCCGGGACAGGGGGCTCCGGGGAGCTGTTTTTT,CASSRSGTGGSGELFF
TRBJ1-4,-,-,TRBV5-1,TGCGCCAGCAGCTTGACCGACGGAGCCCTAGCAACTAATGAAAAACTGTTTTTT,CASSLTDGALATNEKLFF
TRBJ2-3,-,-,TRBV6-6,TGTGCCAGCAGTTCCCGGACTCTTCCAAACACAGATACGCAGTATTTT,CASSSRTLPNTDTQYF
TRBJ2-3,-,TRBD2,TRBV7-9,TGTGCCAGCAGCCGGACTAGCGGGGCCACAGATACGCAGTATTTT,CASSRTSGATDTQYF
TRBJ2-2,few,-,TRBV6-5,TGTGCCAGCAGTAACCTAGAGACCGGGGAGCTGTTTTTT,CASSNLETGELFF
TRBJ1-2,-,-,TRBV27,TGTGCCAGCAGTCGGGACACTTCAAACTATGGCTACACCTTC,CASSRDTSNYGYTF
TRBJ2-4,-,-,TRBV5-1,TGCGCCAGCAGCTTTAACAGGGTAGCTAGCCAAAACATTCAGTACTTC,CASSFNRVASQNIQYF
TRBJ2-3,-,TRBD1,TRBV6-5,TGTGCCAGCAGACGACAGGGCCAAACAGATACGCAGTATTTT,CASRRQGQTDTQYF
TRBJ2-3,once,TRBD1,TRBV7-9,TGTGCCAGCAGCTTAGAAACAGGGGCGCAGTATTTT,CASSLETGAQYF
TRBJ1-1,-,TRBD1,TRBV28,TGTGCCAGCAGTTCGGCCGGGACAGGGAGGAGGACTGAAGCTTTCTTT,CASSSAGTGRRTEAFF
TRBJ1-1,few,-,TRBV29-1,TGCAGCGCCCAGGGTGGATACACTGAAGCTTTCTTT,CSAQGGYTEAFF
TRBJ2-7,-,TRBD1,TRBV4-3,TGCGCCAGCAGCCAAGATTCCGGGACAGGGGCCTACGAGCAGTACTTC,CASSQDSGTGAYEQYF
TRBJ2-1,-,TRBD2,TRBV14,TGTGCCAGCAGCCAAGTTACTAGCGGGGGAGAGCAGTTCTTC,CASSQVTSGGEQFF
TRBJ2-2,-,TRBD2,TRBV7-2,TGTGCCAGCAGCACCCGACTAGCGGGGGGGCCCACCGGGGAGCTGTTTTTT,CASSTRLAGGPTGELFF
TRBJ1-5,few,TRBD1,TRBV7-9,TGTGCCAGCAGCGGTGAAGGACAGGATCAGCCCCAGCATTTT,CASSGEGQDQPQHF
TRBJ2-5,-,-,TRBV7-9,TGTGCCAGCCGGGGGCAAGAGACCCAGTACTTC,CASRGQETQYF
TRBJ2-7,-,-,TRBV5-5,TGTGCCAGCAGCCTCACTCGGGGCGAGCAGTACTTC,CASSLTRGEQYF
TRBJ2-7,-,TRBD1,TRBV7-9,TGTGCCAGCAGCACATCCCGGGACAGGACTGCCGAGCAGTACTTC,CASSTSRDRTAEQYF
TRBJ1-1,-,-,TRBV7-9,TGTGCCAGCAGCCTAGTAGAAGCTTTCTTT,CASSLVEAFF
TRBJ1-1,few,-,TRBV7-6,TGTGCCAGCAGCCTCCTGACAGAAGTCACTGAAGCTTTCTTT,CASSLLTEVTEAFF
TRBJ2-5,-,TRBD2,TRBV5-4,TGTGCCAGCAGCCGTCTTCATAGCGGGGGGGATCAAGAGACCCAGTACTTC,CASSRLHSGGDQETQYF
TRBJ1-4,once,TRBD1,TRBV9,TGTGCCAGCAGCCCCCTCCCGGGACAGGGAGTTGAAAAACTGTTTTTT,CASSPLPGQGVEKLFF
TRBJ1-1,-,-,TRBV13,TGTGCCAGCAGCACCCGTGGGCCCACTGAAGCTTTCTTT,CASSTRGPTEAFF
TRBJ2-7,-,TRBD1,TRBV5-1,TGCGCCAGCAGCTTGGGACAGGGCAATCCCTACGAGCAGTACTTC,CASSLGQGNPYEQYF
TRBJ2-3,-,-,TRBV18,TGTGCCAGCTCGCCTTTCAGCGGTAGCACAGATACGCAGTATTTT,CASSPFSGSTDTQYF
TRBJ2-2,-,TRBD1,TRBV4-3,TGCGCCAGCAGCCCCCAGACAGGGACCACCGGGGAGCTGTTTTTT,CASSPQTGTTGELFF
TRBJ2-1,-,TRBD1,TRBV6-5,TGTGCCAGCAGTTCGGGCAGGGGGCGCCCCGGTGAGCAGTTCTTC,CASSSGRGRPGEQFF
TRBJ1-1,once,TRBD1,TRBV7-2,TGTGCCAGCAGCTTATTAGGACAGGGAAGACGTGGAACTGAAGCTTTCTTT,CASSLLGQGRRGTEAFF
TRBJ1-2,-,-,TRBV27,TGTGCCAGCAGTTTATCTCCGGCCCAGGGAGGCTACACCTTC,CASSLSPAQGGYTF
TRBJ2-2,-,TRBD2,TRBV4-3,TGCGCCAGCAGCCAGGAGCGGGGGGGCCGCACCGGGGAGCTGTTTTTT,CASSQERGGRTGELFF
TRBJ1-4,-,-,TRBV19,TGTGCCACCGGTCAAAGGACTTTGGGTGAAAAACTGTTTTTT,CATGQRTLGEKLFF
TRBJ2-5,-,TRBD2,TRBV5-1,TGCGCCAGCAGCTTGGGGAGCGGGATGGAGACCCAGTACTTC,CASSLGSGMETQYF